This TCR beta chain was identified in a study of shared clonotypes between healthy human individuals. Study-wide points: Lower generation probabilities were found for non-shared clonotypes than for those shared by all four donors.

Data came from immunoSEQ multiplex PCR; TCRdb stores just in-frame clones and leaves some out. The sample comprises about 1 million clones, 75% of which are singletons, and about 1.5% rests with the top ten. Germline V gene sequence: CDR1 MDHEN, CDR2 SYDVKM. This CDR3 comprises 16 residues. The V segment lost 8 bases and the J segment 4 bases; nucleotides outside the gene matches: 12. A word on this clone: Its target is not known.

The sequencing input was memory CD4+ T cells sorted from blood. Subset here: CD45RA-negative fraction. The chain combines TRBV28 with TRBJ1-5; 9 bases align to TRBD1. The clonotype was recovered from a man younger than 35 in good health. The chain's CDR3 is CASDTWDRARNQPQHF. CDR3 sequence (DNA): TGTGCCAGCGACACCTGGGACAGGGCCCGTAATCAGCCCCAGCATTTT.